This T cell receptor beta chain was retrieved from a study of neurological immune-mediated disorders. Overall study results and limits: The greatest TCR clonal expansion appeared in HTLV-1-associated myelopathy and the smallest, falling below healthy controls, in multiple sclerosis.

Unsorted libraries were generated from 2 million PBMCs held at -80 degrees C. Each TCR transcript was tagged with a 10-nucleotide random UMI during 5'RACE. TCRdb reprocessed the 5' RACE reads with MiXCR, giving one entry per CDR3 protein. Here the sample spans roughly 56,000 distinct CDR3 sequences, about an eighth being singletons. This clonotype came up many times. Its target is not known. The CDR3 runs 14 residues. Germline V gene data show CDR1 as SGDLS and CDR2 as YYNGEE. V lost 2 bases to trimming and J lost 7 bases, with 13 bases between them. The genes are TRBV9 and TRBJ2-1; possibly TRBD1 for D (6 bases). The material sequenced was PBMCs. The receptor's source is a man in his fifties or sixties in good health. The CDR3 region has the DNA TGTGCCAGCAGCGTCTCAGGGGCTGATAATGAGCAGTTCTTC. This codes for CASSVSGADNEQFF. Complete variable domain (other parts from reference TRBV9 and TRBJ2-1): DSGVTQTPKHLITATGQRVTLRCSPRSGDLSVYWYQQSLDQGLQFLIQYYNGEERAKGNILERFSAQQFPDLHSELNLSSLELGDSALYFCASSVSGADNEQFFGPGTRLTVL.